A single sample is the source of the 4 T cell receptor beta chains below, sequenced in a study of T cell responses to AZD1222 COVID-19 vaccine. Clones were sequenced by immunoSEQ multiplex PCR, and TCRdb holds only the in-frame ones, with some missing. Among roughly 120,000 clones, more than 85% were seen once, and the ten largest hold approximately 7.5%. Sequenced material: peripheral blood, taken on day 0 of AZD1222 vaccination. Receptor source: an adult in good health.

This chain links TRBV28 with TRBJ1-4; D remains unclear. V was shortened by 2 bases and J by 10 bases, with 14 bases between the two germline ends. Looked up from germline, CDR1 is MDHEN and CDR2 is SYDVKM. This CDR3 has 14 amino acids. CDR3 in DNA: TGTGCCAGCAGTTTACCCATCCCGACCGGAAAACTGTTTTTT. Translating gives CASSLPIPTGKLFF.

The rearrangement links TRBV4-1 to TRBJ1-2, with a tentative D call TRBD1 (6 bases). The CDR3 is 14 residues long. CDR1 is MGHRA, CDR2 YSYEKL, per germline. V lost 4 bases and J lost 4, with 13 bases in between. This chain's CDR3 is CASSPTGIAYGYTF. CDR3 coding DNA: TGCGCCAGCAGCCCAACAGGGATCGCCTATGGCTACACCTTC.

V gene TRBV2 combines with J gene TRBJ2-1, with 8 bases identical to TRBD2. The CDR3 covers 12 residues. Germline CDR1 and CDR2: SNHLY and FYNNEI. Trimming cost V 3 bases and J 10 bases; bases outside gene matches: 2. CDR3 in amino acids: CASSDSGTEQFF. The DNA for the CDR3 is TGTGCCAGCAGTGATAGCGGGACCGAGCAGTTCTTC.

CDR3 DNA: TGTGCCTGGAGTTTCGCGCTGGGGGTGACACTGAACACTGAAGCTTTCTTT. Translated, it gives CAWSFALGVTLNTEAFF. This chain joins TRBV30 and TRBJ1-1, with D maybe TRBD1 (5 bases). The V end lost 2 bases, the J end lost 0 bases, and 19 bases lay between the germline ends. There are 17 residues in the CDR3. The germline gives CDR1 GTSNPN, CDR2 SVGIG (reference sequence).